Below, 8 T cell receptor beta chains from the same sample are listed, as sequenced in a study of blood T cell repertoires in COVID-19. The protocol was immunoSEQ multiplex PCR, while the TCRdb copy is restricted to in-frame clones and leaves out a portion. Here the sample spans about 180,000 clones, roughly 87% being singletons. Sequencing input: PBMCs or T cells enriched from blood (not recorded which). Receptor source: a human donor with acute COVID-19. The donor label of this sample is uncertain.

The rearrangement joins TRBV11-2 to TRBJ2-7; a possible D gene is TRBD2 (6 bases). With 4 bases removed from V and 7 bases from J, the gap between germline ends came to 17 bases. Per the germline V gene, CDR1 is SGHAT and CDR2 is FQNNGV. This CDR3 contains 14 residues. CDR3 in DNA: TGTGCCAGCAGCTCCCTGAGGAGGGTGGGTGAGCAGTACTTC. Encoded protein: CASSSLRRVGEQYF.

This chain joins TRBV14 and TRBJ1-2, with D maybe TRBD1 (6 bases). Germline V gene lookup returns CDR1 SGHDN and CDR2 FVKESK. Trimming took off 4 bases at V and 2 bases at J, with 11 bases between the two ends. The length of the CDR3 is 14 residues. Here the CDR3 DNA reads TGTGCCAGCAGCCGGGGGCTTTTAAACTATGGCTACACCTTC. It yields the protein CASSRGLLNYGYTF.

The V gene is TRBV19, the J gene TRBJ1-5; D ambiguous. The length of the CDR3 is 15 residues. Germline V gives CDR1 LNHDA, CDR2 SQIVND (reference sequence). Trimming removed 1 base from V and 0 bases from J, with 7 bases in between. The CDR3 nucleotides are TGTGCCAGTAGTATAGGGCCCGTTAGCAATCAGCCCCAGCATTTT. This sequence encodes CASSIGPVSNQPQHF.

There are a few counts of this clone. The CDR3 loop reads CASSRTLQETQYF. CDR3 DNA: TGTGCCAGCAGCCGGACACTTCAAGAGACCCAGTACTTC. V gene TRBV7-9 combines with J gene TRBJ2-5; maybe TRBD1 (5 bases). Germline CDR1 and CDR2: SEHNR and FQNEAQ (reference sequence). The CDR3 has 13 amino acids. The V end lost 5 bases, the J end lost 2 bases, and 9 bases lay between the germline ends.

The gene calls are TRBV19 and TRBJ1-2; weak D call: TRBD1 (5 bases). Trimming removed 7 bases from V and 2 bases from J, with 14 bases in between. The CDR3 is 14 residues long. CDR1 LNHDA and CDR2 SQIVND come from the germline V gene (reference sequence). The CDR3 loop reads CASNQGRGNYGYTF. The CDR3 region has the DNA TGTGCCAGTAACCAGGGTCGGGGGAACTATGGCTACACCTTC.

J is TRBJ1-4 and V is TRBV5-1; 9 bases fit TRBD1. This CDR3 is 14 amino acids long. Germline CDR1 is SGHRS and CDR2 is YFSETQ. The V gene end was trimmed by 1 base and the J gene end by 8 bases; junction bases not matched to a gene: 3. CDR3 sequence (DNA): TGCGCCAGCAGCTTGTCGGGACAGGGCGAAAAACTGTTTTTT. The encoded protein is CASSLSGQGEKLFF.

The gene calls are TRBV11-2 and TRBJ2-5; D unclear. The CDR3 contains 15 residues. V lost 2 bases and J 0 bases, leaving 10 bases between the germline ends. CDR1 and CDR2 (germline): SGHAT, FQNNGV. CDR3 sequence: CASSLQLSYQETQYF. DNA for the CDR3: TGTGCCAGCAGCTTACAACTATCATACCAAGAGACCCAGTACTTC.

The CDR3 loop is CASRGTGSTRRFPEAFF. In nucleotides, the CDR3 is TGTGCCAGCAGGGGGACAGGGTCGACGCGAAGATTCCCTGAAGCTTTCTTT. J is TRBJ1-1 and V is TRBV27, with TRBD1 matching 9 bases. J gave up 6 bases and V 6 bases, and 17 bases lay outside the gene matches. CDR3 length: 17 amino acids. Germline-derived CDR1 and CDR2 are MNHEY and SMNVEV (reference sequence).